This note documents a single T cell receptor beta chain sequence. Random-hexamer reverse transcription was applied to about 0.45 to 1 ug RNA. One entry per CDR3 protein results from TCRdb running MiXCR on the immunoSEQ multiplex PCR reads. This table has more than 70,000 distinct CDR3 sequences, 94% appearing once. These data originate in a study of CD8 T cells in Susac syndrome. Specimen: CD8+ T cells from PBMCs. This sequence originates from a human donor with Susac syndrome.

This CDR3 reads CASSPGQGWTEAFF. CDR3 DNA sequence: TGTGCCAGCAGTCCCGGACAGGGGTGGACTGAAGCTTTCTTT. The chain joins TRBV2 to TRBJ1-1; 9 bases align to TRBD1. Germline V lookup: CDR1 SNHLY, CDR2 FYNNEI. CDR3 size: 14 residues. V was pared by 5 bases and J by 5 bases, with 6 bases of the junction left unmatched.